The 8 T cell receptor beta chains presented below share a single source sample, sequenced in a study of T cells in Graves' hyperthyroidism and ophthalmopathy. TCR beta CDR3 sequences were amplified from RNA transcripts. A set of HTBI primers served as the primers for a first-round RT-PCR of the TCR CDR3. One entry per CDR3 protein results from TCRdb running MiXCR on the multiplex PCR reads. The data show about 420,000 distinct CDR3 sequences, 15% to 18% seen once. The sequencing input was blood. Every receptor here comes from a woman aged 18-29 years with Graves' hyperthyroidism.

CDR3 bases: TGTGCCAGCAGCCAAGATAAAGCGGGAGGGCCTGGTGAGACCCAGTACTTC. Protein product: CASSQDKAGGPGETQYF. The chain joins TRBV4-2 to TRBJ2-5; 10 bases line up with TRBD2. V was pared by 0 bases and J by 5 bases, with 9 bases of the junction left unmatched. This CDR3 is 17 amino acids long. The germline V gene encodes CDR1 LGHNA and CDR2 YNFKEQ.

This clonotype was detected ten times or more. The chain uses TRBV10-3 and TRBJ2-7; D possibly matches TRBD1 or TRBD2 (5 bases each). The CDR3 loop spans 16 amino acids. Trimming stripped 1 base from V and 2 bases from J, with 15 bases between. In germline, CDR1 is ENHRY, CDR2 SYGVKD. The CDR3 nucleotides read TGTGCCATCAGTGAGTGGGGAGAGGACACCGCCTACGAGCAGTACTTC. Its translation: CAISEWGEDTAYEQYF.

The sample holds a few counts of this clonotype. The chain links TRBV7-2 to TRBJ2-2; tentative D call: TRBD2 (5 bases). CDR1 SGHTA and CDR2 FQGNSA come from the germline V gene. The CDR3 contains 15 residues. V dropped 5 bases and J dropped 0 bases, with 10 bases sitting between them. DNA of the CDR3: TGTGCCAGCAGCCCAGCGGATACGAACACCGGGGAGCTGTTTTTT. It specifies CASSPADTNTGELFF. The variable domain in full, with the rest retrieved from reference TRBV7-2 and TRBJ2-2, is GAGVSQSPSNKVTEKGKDVELRCDPISGHTALYWYRQSLGQGLEFLIYFQGNSAPDKSGLPSDRFSAERTGGSVSTLTIQRTQQEDSAVYLCASSPADTNTGELFFGEGSRLTVL.

This clonotype was seen a few times. The V call is TRBV4-2, the J call TRBJ2-7; D ambiguous. V was pared by 0 bases and J by 0 bases, with 18 bases between. Looked up from germline, CDR1 is LGHNA and CDR2 is YNFKEQ. This CDR3 has 18 residues. The CDR3 loop reads CASSQEEGLLFRSYEQYF. The CDR3 nucleotides are TGTGCCAGCAGCCAAGAAGAAGGCCTCTTATTTCGCTCCTACGAGCAGTACTTC.

This clonotype occurred many times. The V gene is TRBV9, the J gene TRBJ1-2; D gene uncertain. CDR1 and CDR2 from the germline V gene are SGDLS and YYNGEE. The CDR3 runs to 14 residues. V was shortened by 0 bases and J by 7 bases, with 13 bases between the two germline ends. The chain's CDR3 is CASSVGVGQPGYTF. The CDR3, as DNA: TGTGCCAGCAGCGTAGGTGTAGGGCAACCTGGCTACACCTTC.

Many counts were recorded for this clonotype. CDR3 in amino acids: CASNTGTGRTLGGYEQYF. CDR3 DNA: TGTGCCAGCAATACCGGGACAGGGAGAACTTTAGGCGGCTACGAGCAGTACTTC. The chain has TRBV28 and TRBJ2-7; TRBD1 agrees at 9 bases. CDR1 is MDHEN and CDR2 is SYDVKM in the germline V gene. The CDR3 loop spans 18 amino acids. V was clipped by 7 bases and J by 3 bases; unmatched bases: 19.

This chain joins TRBV6-1 and TRBJ1-5; 8 bases are a match to TRBD1. Trimming removed 6 bases from V and 8 bases from J; junction bases left unmatched: 6. The CDR3 totals 13 residues. Per the germline V gene, CDR1 is MNHNS and CDR2 is SASEGT. The CDR3 loop reads CASRHATGEPQHF. CDR3 nucleotides: TGTGCCAGCAGACACGCGACAGGGGAGCCCCAGCATTTT.

The count of this clonotype is one. This chain connects TRBV4-1 to TRBJ2-3, with D unclear. The CDR3 contains 12 residues. Looked up from germline, CDR1 is MGHRA and CDR2 is YSYEKL. The germline V and J ends were trimmed by 0 bases and 8 bases, with 6 bases remaining between them. The CDR3 DNA is TGCGCCAGCAGCCAAGATTCAAGTACGCAGTATTTT. Encoded protein: CASSQDSSTQYF.